The 29 T cell receptor beta chains below all came from one sample that was sequenced in a study of blood T cell repertoires in COVID-19. Using immunoSEQ multiplex PCR, the repertoire was profiled, and TCRdb retains in-frame clones only, with some absent. The sample lists 250,000 to 300,000 clones, roughly 85% occurring once. The sample was peripheral blood. Receptor source: a man aged 45-65 years with active or convalescent COVID-19.

In this sample, this clone turned up once. The V and J genes are TRBV10-2 and TRBJ1-3; 8 positions match TRBD1. This CDR3 spans 16 amino acids. V lost 6 bases to trimming and J lost 0 bases; unmatched junction nucleotides: 7. CDR1 is WSHSY, CDR2 SAAADI, per germline. CDR3 nucleotide sequence: TGCGCCAGCAGGGAGACAGGGGTAGGCTCTGGAAACACCATATATTTT. Protein product: CASRETGVGSGNTIYF.

This chain links TRBV5-1 with TRBJ1-4, with 7 bases identical to TRBD1. Germline assignment: CDR1 SGHRS and CDR2 YFSETQ. The V gene end was trimmed by 1 base and the J gene end by 6 bases; junction bases not matched to a gene: 0. The length of the CDR3 is 13 residues. Written as DNA, the CDR3 is TGCGCCAGCAGCTTGACAGGGGATGAAAAACTGTTTTTT. Protein product: CASSLTGDEKLFF.

V and J are TRBV11-2 and TRBJ2-7, with 8 positions matching TRBD2. The CDR3 length is 15 residues. V gave up 3 bases and J gave up 6 bases; unmatched junction bases: 10. The germline gives CDR1 SGHAT, CDR2 FQNNGV. CDR3 coding DNA: TGTGCCAGCAGCTTCGCCCGGGAGGGCCTTAGCGAGCAGTACTTC. Translated, it gives CASSFAREGLSEQYF.

The chain employs TRBV9 and TRBJ2-7; D may be TRBD2 (6 bases). V was trimmed by 7 bases and J by 0 bases, leaving 17 bases between them. There are 15 residues in the CDR3. The germline V gene has CDR1 SGDLS and CDR2 YYNGEE. CDR3 coding DNA: TGTGCCAGCGGATCGGGACTCCTAAGCTCCTACGAGCAGTACTTC. Its protein product is CASGSGLLSSYEQYF.

The rearrangement joins TRBV14 to TRBJ2-5; 10 nucleotides match TRBD2. This CDR3 has 15 residues. Trimming removed 1 base from V and 5 bases from J; junction bases left unmatched: 4. Germline CDR1 is SGHDN and CDR2 is FVKESK. The CDR3 loop is CASSQVGSGRETQYF. DNA of the CDR3: TGTGCCAGCAGCCAAGTCGGTAGCGGGAGGGAGACCCAGTACTTC. The full variable domain, rest sourced from reference TRBV14 and TRBJ2-5, is EAGVTQFPSHSVIEKGQTVTLRCDPISGHDNLYWYRRVMGKEIKFLLHFVKESKQDESGMPNNRFLAERTGGTYSTLKVQPAELEDSGVYFCASSQVGSGRETQYFGPGTRLLVL.

The chain recombines TRBV6-6 with TRBJ1-1, with 10 bases identical to TRBD1. This CDR3 comprises 15 residues. Unmatched junction bases numbered 8, after V lost 6 bases and J lost 4 bases. From germline, CDR1 is MNHNY and CDR2 SVGAGI (reference sequence). DNA for the CDR3: TGTGCCAGCAGCCCGACAGGGGGCGCGGGCACTGAAGCTTTCTTT. Protein product: CASSPTGGAGTEAFF.

The chain is built from TRBV10-3 and TRBJ1-5; D ambiguous. The length of the CDR3 is 15 residues. The V and J ends lost 0 bases and 4 bases respectively, with 10 bases between them. Germline-derived CDR1 and CDR2 are ENHRY and SYGVKD. DNA of the CDR3: TGTGCCATCAGTGAGTCGGTAACAGAAAATCAGCCCCAGCATTTT. The encoded protein is CAISESVTENQPQHF.

V is TRBV12-2 and J is TRBJ2-7; no DNA check was done on the table's D call, TRBD2. TRBV12-2 constitutes a pseudogene. The CDR3 spans 17 residues. The CDR3 DNA sequence: TGTGCAAGTCGCCGTCCCCCACTAGGCGGGAGTTCCTACGAGCAGTACTTC. Translating it yields CASRRPPLGGSSYEQYF.

This clone showed up just once. The genes are TRBV9 and TRBJ2-1, with D perhaps TRBD1 (7 bases). V was shortened by 0 bases and J by 3 bases, with 13 bases between the two germline ends. The germline CDR1 and CDR2 sequences are SGDLS and YYNGEE. CDR3 length: 16 amino acids. CDR3: CASSVGGDSIYNEQFF. As DNA, the CDR3 is TGTGCCAGCAGCGTAGGGGGGGACAGCATCTACAATGAGCAGTTCTTC.

This chain joins TRBV4-3 and TRBJ2-4, with 9 bases identical to TRBD2. This CDR3 spans 18 amino acids. Germline V CDR1 and CDR2: LGHNA, YSLEER. V lost 1 base, J lost 2 bases, and 9 bases stayed unmatched. The CDR3 loop reads CASSQVGLAGSSKNIQYF. CDR3 coding DNA: TGCGCCAGCAGCCAAGTCGGGCTAGCGGGATCATCCAAAAACATTCAGTACTTC.

This chain uses TRBV19 with TRBJ2-7; TRBD1 matches at 8 bases. The CDR3 consists of 14 residues. Trimming cost V 3 bases and J 2 bases; bases outside gene matches: 3. In germline, CDR1 is LNHDA, CDR2 SQIVND (reference sequence). CDR3 sequence reads: CASSMGTGAYEQYF. The CDR3 DNA reads TGTGCCAGTAGTATGGGGACAGGTGCCTACGAGCAGTACTTC.

The chain couples TRBV2 to TRBJ1-1, with D possibly being TRBD1 (5 bases). This CDR3 spans 13 amino acids. From germline, CDR1 is SNHLY and CDR2 FYNNEI. V was trimmed by 6 bases and J by 1 base, leaving 9 bases between them. CDR3: CASRGQTNTEAFF. The CDR3 DNA reads as TGTGCCAGCAGGGGGCAGACGAACACTGAAGCTTTCTTT.

V and J are TRBV6-2 or TRBV6-3 and TRBJ2-1; no firm D call. There are 12 residues in the CDR3. V was pared by 2 bases and J by 10 bases, with 9 bases between. The germline V gene has CDR1 MNHEY and CDR2 SVGEGT. CDR3 protein: CASSYETREQFF. The DNA of the CDR3 is TGTGCCAGCAGTTACGAGACTCGAGAGCAGTTCTTC.

This chain joins TRBV5-6 and TRBJ2-1; 7 bases align to TRBD2. Per germline, CDR1 SGHDT and CDR2 YYEEEE. The CDR3 has 17 amino acids. Unmatched junction bases numbered 15, after V lost 5 bases and J lost 4 bases. CDR3 in amino acids: CASRPRGREMGYNEQFF. The DNA for the CDR3 is TGTGCCAGCAGGCCCCGGGGGAGGGAGATGGGGTACAATGAGCAGTTCTTC.

The rearrangement joins TRBV5-4 to TRBJ2-2, with D possibly TRBD1 on 5 matching bases. CDR1 and CDR2 from the germline V gene are SGHNT and YYREEE (reference sequence). The CDR3 consists of 16 residues. V dropped 4 bases and J dropped 7 bases, with 20 bases sitting between them. The CDR3 DNA reads TGTGCCAGCAGCCCCCGCCTAGGGGCGGAGATCGGGGAGCTGTTTTTT. It specifies CASSPRLGAEIGELFF.

Many counts were recorded for this clone. This chain links TRBV18 with TRBJ1-6, with unresolved D. The CDR3 extends over 16 amino acids. V was clipped by 0 bases and J by 7 bases, with 13 bases between them. Germline lookup yields CDR1 KGHSH and CDR2 LQKENI. CDR3 region: CASSPPQTTINSPLHF. CDR3 coding DNA: TGTGCCAGCTCACCACCACAGACTACGATAAATTCACCCCTCCACTTT.

This chain links TRBV7-9 with TRBJ1-1; a weak D match, TRBD1 (6 bases). The V and J ends lost 6 bases and 11 bases respectively, with 16 bases between them. Germline V lookup: CDR1 SEHNR, CDR2 FQNEAQ (reference sequence). The CDR3 sequence is 12 residues long. The CDR3 bases are TGTGCCAGCAGGACAGGATCCGAGGGGGCTTTCTTT. This codes for CASRTGSEGAFF. Using reference TRBV7-9 and TRBJ1-1 for the parts outside the CDR3, the full variable domain is DTGVSQNPRHKITKRGQNVTFRCDPISEHNRLYWYRQTLGQGPEFLTYFQNEAQLEKSRLLSDRFSAERPKGSFSTLEIQRTEQGDSAMYLCASRTGSEGAFFGQGTRLTVV.

The chain employs TRBV5-1 and TRBJ1-1; D is possibly TRBD1 (6 bases). The CDR3 sequence is 13 residues long. From germline, CDR1 is SGHRS and CDR2 YFSETQ. V lost 4 bases, J lost 1 base, and 8 bases lay in between. CDR3 amino acids: CASSRGQNTEAFF. In nucleotides, the CDR3 is TGCGCCAGCAGCCGGGGACAGAACACTGAAGCTTTCTTT.

This clone occurred a few times. The rearrangement uses TRBV3-1 (or the pseudogene TRBV3-2) and TRBJ1-2; 8 bases agree with TRBD1. The CDR3 loop spans 13 amino acids. Germline CDR1 is LGHDT and CDR2 is YNNKEL (reference sequence). Trimming cost V 5 bases and J 10 bases; bases outside gene matches: 9. CDR3 coding DNA: TGTGCCAGCAGCTCTCGGACAGGGAAGGTCTACACCTTC. Its protein is CASSSRTGKVYTF.

The chain employs TRBV5-6 and TRBJ2-7; weak D call: TRBD1 (6 bases). There are 12 residues in the CDR3. Germline V gene lookup returns CDR1 SGHDT and CDR2 YYEEEE. V was clipped by 5 bases and J by 4 bases, with 10 bases between them. Here the CDR3 reads CASSRDMYEQYF. DNA of the CDR3: TGTGCCAGCAGTCGGGACATGTACGAGCAGTACTTC.

J is TRBJ1-1 and V is TRBV4-1; D unresolved. The CDR3 has 16 residues. The germline gives CDR1 MGHRA, CDR2 YSYEKL. V lost 0 bases and J lost 0, with 11 bases in between. The CDR3 is CASSQDDVRVNTEAFF. DNA for the CDR3: TGCGCCAGCAGCCAAGATGACGTTCGGGTGAACACTGAAGCTTTCTTT.

This clone occurred a few times. The CDR3 region is CASSIRREADEQFF. The CDR3 coding sequence is TGTGCCAGTAGTATTCGGCGGGAGGCGGATGAGCAGTTCTTC. The V call is TRBV19, the J call TRBJ2-1; 8 nucleotides match TRBD2. This CDR3 contains 14 residues. Per germline, CDR1 LNHDA and CDR2 SQIVND (reference sequence). V was clipped by 3 bases and J by 8 bases; unmatched bases: 6.

The chain joins TRBV7-8 to TRBJ2-2, with 8 bases fitting TRBD2. There are 15 residues in the CDR3. V lost 8 bases, J lost 9 bases, and 14 bases stayed unmatched. Germline lookup yields CDR1 SGHVS and CDR2 FQNEAQ. CDR3 sequence: CASGPGTRGVRELFF. The CDR3 DNA sequence: TGTGCCAGCGGCCCCGGGACTAGAGGTGTTCGGGAGCTGTTTTTT.

This clone was seen just once. V gene TRBV29-1 combines with J gene TRBJ2-3, with 10 positions matching TRBD1. Germline CDR1 is SQVTM and CDR2 is ANQGSEA. J lost 10 bases, V lost 3 bases, and 4 bases had no gene match. This CDR3 is built from 12 residues. CDR3 residues: CSVDRDRGSQYF. For the CDR3, the DNA is TGCAGCGTTGACCGGGACAGGGGTTCGCAGTATTTT.

This rearrangement joins TRBV28 to TRBJ1-4; a possible D gene is TRBD1 (5 bases). Germline assignment: CDR1 MDHEN and CDR2 SYDVKM. The CDR3 spans 14 residues. Between the trimmed V and J ends, which lost 5 bases and 5 bases, there was a span of 12 bases. As DNA, the CDR3 is TGTGCCAGCAGTCGTGGGGGGTTGAATGAAAAACTGTTTTTT. Residues: CASSRGGLNEKLFF. Full variable domain (rest looked up from reference TRBV28 and TRBJ1-4): DVKVTQSSRYLVKRTGEKVFLECVQDMDHENMFWYRQDPGLGLRLIYFSYDVKMKEKGDIPEGYSVSREKKERFSLILESASTNQTSMYLCASSRGGLNEKLFFGSGTQLSVL.

The chain combines TRBV11-2 with TRBJ1-2; 11 positions match TRBD1. The CDR3 is 14 amino acids. From germline, CDR1 is SGHAT and CDR2 FQNNGV. Unmatched junction bases numbered 3, after V lost 4 bases and J lost 5 bases. CDR3 region: CASSSDRGPYGYTF. CDR3 DNA sequence: TGTGCCAGCAGCTCGGACAGGGGGCCGTATGGCTACACCTTC.

This rearrangement joins TRBV6-5 to TRBJ2-1; maybe TRBD2 (7 bases). With 7 bases removed from V and 9 bases from J, the gap between germline ends came to 16 bases. The CDR3 runs 13 residues. The germline gives CDR1 MNHEY, CDR2 SVGAGI. CDR3 amino acids: CASILGGAIEQFF. Written as DNA, the CDR3 is TGTGCCAGCATTCTGGGGGGGGCGATTGAGCAGTTCTTC.

This clone was counted once. This sequence joins TRBV7-2 and TRBJ1-1; D may be TRBD1 (5 bases). V was shortened by 4 bases and J by 4 bases, with 16 bases between the two germline ends. This CDR3 has 15 residues. CDR1 is SGHTA, CDR2 FQGNSA, per germline. CDR3 amino acids: CASSSAVGLGTEAFF. DNA for the CDR3: TGTGCCAGCAGCTCTGCCGTGGGACTGGGCACTGAAGCTTTCTTT.

This clone occurred a few times. The chain recombines TRBV6-2 or TRBV6-3 with TRBJ2-7, with 8 bases lining up with TRBD1. V dropped 2 bases and J dropped 3; count of bases not matched to a gene: 9. CDR3 length equals 16 residues. The germline V gene has CDR1 MNHEY and CDR2 SVGEGT. The chain's CDR3 is CASSYAPGTGFYEQYF. In nucleotides, the CDR3 is TGTGCCAGCAGTTACGCTCCTGGGACAGGTTTCTACGAGCAGTACTTC.